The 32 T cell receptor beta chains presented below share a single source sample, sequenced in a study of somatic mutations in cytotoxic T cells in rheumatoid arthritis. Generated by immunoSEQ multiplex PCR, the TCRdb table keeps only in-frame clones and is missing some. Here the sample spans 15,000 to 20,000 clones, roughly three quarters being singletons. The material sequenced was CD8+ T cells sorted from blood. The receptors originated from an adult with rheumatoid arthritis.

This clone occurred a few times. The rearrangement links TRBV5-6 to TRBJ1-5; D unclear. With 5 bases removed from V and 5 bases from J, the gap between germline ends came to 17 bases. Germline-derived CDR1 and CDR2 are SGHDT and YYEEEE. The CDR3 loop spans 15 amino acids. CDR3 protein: CASRPQRDGDQPQHF. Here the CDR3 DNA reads TGTGCCAGCAGACCGCAAAGAGATGGGGATCAGCCCCAGCATTTT.

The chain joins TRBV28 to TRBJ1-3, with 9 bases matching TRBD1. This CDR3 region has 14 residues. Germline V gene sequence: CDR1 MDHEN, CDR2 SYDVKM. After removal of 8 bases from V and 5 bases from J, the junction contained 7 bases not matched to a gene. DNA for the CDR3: TGTGCCAGCTCTTCGGGACAGGGACGAAACACCATATATTTT. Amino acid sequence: CASSSGQGRNTIYF. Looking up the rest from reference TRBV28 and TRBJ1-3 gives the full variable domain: DVKVTQSSRYLVKRTGEKVFLECVQDMDHENMFWYRQDPGLGLRLIYFSYDVKMKEKGDIPEGYSVSREKKERFSLILESASTNQTSMYLCASSSGQGRNTIYFGEGSWLTVV.

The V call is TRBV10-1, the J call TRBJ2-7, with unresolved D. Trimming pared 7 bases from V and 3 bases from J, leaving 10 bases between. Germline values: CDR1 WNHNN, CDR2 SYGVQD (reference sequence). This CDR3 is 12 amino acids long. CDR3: CASKALSYEQYF. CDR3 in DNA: TGCGCCAGCAAGGCTCTAAGCTACGAGCAGTACTTC.

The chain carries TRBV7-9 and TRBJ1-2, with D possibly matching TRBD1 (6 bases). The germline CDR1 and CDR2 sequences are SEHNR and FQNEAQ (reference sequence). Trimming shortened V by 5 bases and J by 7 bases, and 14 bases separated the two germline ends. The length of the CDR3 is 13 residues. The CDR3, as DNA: TGTGCCAGCAGCCAAGGAGGGGGGGCTGGCTACACCTTC. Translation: CASSQGGGAGYTF.

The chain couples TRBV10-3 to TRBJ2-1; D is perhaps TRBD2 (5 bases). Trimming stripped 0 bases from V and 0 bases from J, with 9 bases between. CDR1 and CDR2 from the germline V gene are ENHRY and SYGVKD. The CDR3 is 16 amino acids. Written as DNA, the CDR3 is TGTGCCATCAGTGAGTCGATGGCGGGCTCCTACAATGAGCAGTTCTTC. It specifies CAISESMAGSYNEQFF.

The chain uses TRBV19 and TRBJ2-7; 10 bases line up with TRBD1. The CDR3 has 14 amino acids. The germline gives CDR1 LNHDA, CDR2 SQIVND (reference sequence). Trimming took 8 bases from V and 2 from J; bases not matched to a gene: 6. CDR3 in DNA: TGTGCCAGTTCGTGGGGGACAGGGGCCTACGAGCAGTACTTC. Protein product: CASSWGTGAYEQYF.

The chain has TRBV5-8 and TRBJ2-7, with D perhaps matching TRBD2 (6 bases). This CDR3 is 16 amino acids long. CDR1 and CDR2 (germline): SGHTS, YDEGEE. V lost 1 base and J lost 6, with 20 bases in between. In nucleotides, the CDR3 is TGTGCCAGCAGCTTGTTAACCGGGACTGCCTCTCTCGAGCAGTACTTC. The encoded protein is CASSLLTGTASLEQYF.

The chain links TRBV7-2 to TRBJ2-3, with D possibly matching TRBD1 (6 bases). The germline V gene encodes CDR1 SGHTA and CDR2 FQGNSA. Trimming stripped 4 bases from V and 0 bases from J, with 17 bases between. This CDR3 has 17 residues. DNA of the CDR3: TGTGCCAGCAGCTCACTGGGACAAGTCCTCAGCACAGATACGCAGTATTTT. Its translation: CASSSLGQVLSTDTQYF.

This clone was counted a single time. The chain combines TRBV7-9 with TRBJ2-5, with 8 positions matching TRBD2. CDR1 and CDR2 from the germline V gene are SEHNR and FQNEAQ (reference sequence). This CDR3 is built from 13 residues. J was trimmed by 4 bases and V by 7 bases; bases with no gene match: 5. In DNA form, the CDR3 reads TGTGCCAGCATCGAAGCGGGAGTAGAGACCCAGTACTTC. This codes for CASIEAGVETQYF.

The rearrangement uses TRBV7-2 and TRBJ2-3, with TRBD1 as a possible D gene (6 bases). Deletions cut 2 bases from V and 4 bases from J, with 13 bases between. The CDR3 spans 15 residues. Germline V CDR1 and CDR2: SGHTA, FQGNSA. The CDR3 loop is CASSLIGQLSDTQYF. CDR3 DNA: TGTGCCAGCAGCTTAATTGGACAGTTATCAGATACGCAGTATTTT.

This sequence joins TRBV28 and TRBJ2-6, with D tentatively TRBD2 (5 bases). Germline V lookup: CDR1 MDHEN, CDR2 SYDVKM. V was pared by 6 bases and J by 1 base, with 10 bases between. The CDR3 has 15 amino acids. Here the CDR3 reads CASSLRVSGANVLTF. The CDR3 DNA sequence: TGTGCCAGCAGCCTGCGGGTATCTGGGGCCAACGTCCTGACTTTC.

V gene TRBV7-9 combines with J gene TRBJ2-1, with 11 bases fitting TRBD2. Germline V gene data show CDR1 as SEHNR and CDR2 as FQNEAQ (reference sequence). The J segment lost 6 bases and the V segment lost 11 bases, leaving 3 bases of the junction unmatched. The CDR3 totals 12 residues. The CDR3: CAAGLAGNEQFF. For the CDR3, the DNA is TGTGCCGCCGGACTAGCGGGCAATGAGCAGTTCTTC.

The CDR3 nucleotides are TGTGCCAGTAGTACCTCCGGCAGAGAAGAGCAGTACTTC. It translates to CASSTSGREEQYF. The chain employs TRBV19 and TRBJ2-7; D gene ambiguous. The V gene lost 4 bases and the J gene lost 7 bases, with 14 bases spanning the gap. CDR3 length: 13 residues. Looked up from germline, CDR1 is LNHDA and CDR2 is SQIVND (reference sequence). Based on the CDR3 plus reference TRBV19 and TRBJ2-7, the full variable domain is DGGITQSPKYLFRKEGQNVTLSCEQNLNHDAMYWYRQDPGQGLRLIYYSQIVNDFQKGDIAEGYSVSREKKESFPLTVTSAQKNPTAFYLCASSTSGREEQYFGPGTRLTVT.

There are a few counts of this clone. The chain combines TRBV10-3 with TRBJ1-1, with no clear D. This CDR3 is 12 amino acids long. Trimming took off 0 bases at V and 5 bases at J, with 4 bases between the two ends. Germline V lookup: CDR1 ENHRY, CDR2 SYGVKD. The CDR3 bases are TGTGCCATCAGTGAGTCGAGGACTGAAGCTTTCTTT. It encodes CAISESRTEAFF.

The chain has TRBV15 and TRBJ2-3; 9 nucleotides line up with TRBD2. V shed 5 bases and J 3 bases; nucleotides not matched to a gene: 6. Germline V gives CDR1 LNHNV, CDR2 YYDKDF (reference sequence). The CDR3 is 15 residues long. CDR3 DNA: TGTGCCACCAGCGAAACTAGCGGGCCGACAGATACGCAGTATTTT. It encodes CATSETSGPTDTQYF.

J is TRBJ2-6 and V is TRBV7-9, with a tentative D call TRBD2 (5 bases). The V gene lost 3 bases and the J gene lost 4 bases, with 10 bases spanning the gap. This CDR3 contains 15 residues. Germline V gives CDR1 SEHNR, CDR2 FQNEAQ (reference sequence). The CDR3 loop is CASSFPGNGANVLTF. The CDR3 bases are TGTGCCAGCAGCTTCCCGGGGAACGGGGCCAACGTCCTGACTTTC.

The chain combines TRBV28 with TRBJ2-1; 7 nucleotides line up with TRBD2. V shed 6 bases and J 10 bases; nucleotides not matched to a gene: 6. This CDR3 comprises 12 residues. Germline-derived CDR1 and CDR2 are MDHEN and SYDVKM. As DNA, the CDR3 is TGTGCCAGCAGGTTGACTAGCAACGAGCAGTTCTTC. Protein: CASRLTSNEQFF.

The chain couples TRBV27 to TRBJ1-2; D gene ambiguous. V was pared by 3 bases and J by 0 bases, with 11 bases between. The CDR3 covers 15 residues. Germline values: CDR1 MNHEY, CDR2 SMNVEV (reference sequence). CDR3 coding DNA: TGTGCCAGCAGTTTGGGGATCGGCTCTAACTATGGCTACACCTTC. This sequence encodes CASSLGIGSNYGYTF.

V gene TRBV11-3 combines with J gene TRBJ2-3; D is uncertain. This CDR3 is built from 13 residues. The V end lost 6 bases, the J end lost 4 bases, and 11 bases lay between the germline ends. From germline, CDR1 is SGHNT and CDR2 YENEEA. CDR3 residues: CASSDVEADTQYF. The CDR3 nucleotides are TGTGCCAGCAGTGACGTTGAAGCAGATACGCAGTATTTT.

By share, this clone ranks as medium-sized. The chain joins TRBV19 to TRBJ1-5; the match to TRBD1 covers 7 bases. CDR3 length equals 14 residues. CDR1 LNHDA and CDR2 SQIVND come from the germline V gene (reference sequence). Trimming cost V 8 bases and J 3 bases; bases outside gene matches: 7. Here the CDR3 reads CASSTGDNNQPQHF. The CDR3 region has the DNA TGTGCCAGTTCTACAGGGGACAACAATCAGCCCCAGCATTTT. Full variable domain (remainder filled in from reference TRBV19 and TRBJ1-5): DGGITQSPKYLFRKEGQNVTLSCEQNLNHDAMYWYRQDPGQGLRLIYYSQIVNDFQKGDIAEGYSVSREKKESFPLTVTSAQKNPTAFYLCASSTGDNNQPQHFGDGTRLSIL.

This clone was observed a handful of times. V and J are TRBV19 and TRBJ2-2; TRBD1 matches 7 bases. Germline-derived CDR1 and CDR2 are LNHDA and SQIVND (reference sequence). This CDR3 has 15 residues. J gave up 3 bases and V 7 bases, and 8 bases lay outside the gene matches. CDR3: CASTPQGLHTGELFF. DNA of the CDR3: TGTGCCAGTACCCCACAGGGGCTACACACCGGGGAGCTGTTTTTT.

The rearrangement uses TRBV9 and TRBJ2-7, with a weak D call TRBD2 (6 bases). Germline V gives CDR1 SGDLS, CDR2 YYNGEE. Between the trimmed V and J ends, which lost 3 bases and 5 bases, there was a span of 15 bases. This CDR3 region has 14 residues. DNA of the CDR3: TGTGCCAGCAGCGACCCTGCGGGGAGCAACGAGCAGTACTTC. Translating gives CASSDPAGSNEQYF.

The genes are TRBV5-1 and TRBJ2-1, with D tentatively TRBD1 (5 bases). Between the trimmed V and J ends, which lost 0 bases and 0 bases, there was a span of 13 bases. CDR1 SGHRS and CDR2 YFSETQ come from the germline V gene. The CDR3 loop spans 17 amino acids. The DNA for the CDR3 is TGCGCCAGCAGCTTGGAGCTGACAGATAGCTCCTACAATGAGCAGTTCTTC. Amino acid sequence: CASSLELTDSSYNEQFF.

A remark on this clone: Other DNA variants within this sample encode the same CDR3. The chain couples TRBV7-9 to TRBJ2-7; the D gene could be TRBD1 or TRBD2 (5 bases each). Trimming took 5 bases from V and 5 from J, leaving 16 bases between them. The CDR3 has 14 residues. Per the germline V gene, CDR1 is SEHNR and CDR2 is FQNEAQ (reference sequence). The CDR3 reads CASSPGPSPHEQYF. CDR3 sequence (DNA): TGTGCCAGCAGCCCGGGACCTTCCCCCCACGAGCAGTACTTC.

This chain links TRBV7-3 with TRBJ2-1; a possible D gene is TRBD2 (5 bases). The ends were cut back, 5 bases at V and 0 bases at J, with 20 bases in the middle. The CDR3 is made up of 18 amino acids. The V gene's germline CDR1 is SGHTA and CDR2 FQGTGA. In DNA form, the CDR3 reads TGTGCCAGCAGCCCCTCACCCTTTACTAGTTCCTCCTACAATGAGCAGTTCTTC. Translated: CASSPSPFTSSSYNEQFF.

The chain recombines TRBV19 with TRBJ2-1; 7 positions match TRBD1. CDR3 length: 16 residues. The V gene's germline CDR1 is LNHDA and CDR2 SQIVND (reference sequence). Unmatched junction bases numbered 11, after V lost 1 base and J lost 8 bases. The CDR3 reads CASSIVDRVGADEQFF. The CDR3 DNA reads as TGTGCCAGTAGTATAGTTGACAGGGTAGGGGCAGATGAGCAGTTCTTC.

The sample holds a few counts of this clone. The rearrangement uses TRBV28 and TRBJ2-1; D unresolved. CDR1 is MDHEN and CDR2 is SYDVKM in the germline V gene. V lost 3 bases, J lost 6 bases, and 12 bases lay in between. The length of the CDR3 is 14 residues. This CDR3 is CASSFYLQGNEQFF. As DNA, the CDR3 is TGTGCCAGCAGTTTCTACCTCCAAGGCAATGAGCAGTTCTTC.

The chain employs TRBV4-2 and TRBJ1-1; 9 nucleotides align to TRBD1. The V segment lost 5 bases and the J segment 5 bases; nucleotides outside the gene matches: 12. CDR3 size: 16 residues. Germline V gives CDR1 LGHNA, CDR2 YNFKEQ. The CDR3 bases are TGTGCCAGCAGCTTAGGTGCGGGGACAGGGATGACTGAAGCTTTCTTT. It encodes CASSLGAGTGMTEAFF.

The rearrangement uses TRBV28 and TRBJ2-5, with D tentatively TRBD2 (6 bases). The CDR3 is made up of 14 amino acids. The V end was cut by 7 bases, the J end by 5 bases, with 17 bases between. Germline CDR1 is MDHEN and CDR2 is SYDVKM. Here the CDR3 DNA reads TGTGCCAGCACTAGAGTCCGGGAGCGGGAGACCCAGTACTTC. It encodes CASTRVRERETQYF.

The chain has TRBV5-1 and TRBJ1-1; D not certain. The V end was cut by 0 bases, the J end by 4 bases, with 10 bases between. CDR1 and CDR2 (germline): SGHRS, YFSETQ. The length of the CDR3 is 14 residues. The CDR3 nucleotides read TGCGCCAGCAGCTTGGAGGGCAGCCTCACTGAAGCTTTCTTT. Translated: CASSLEGSLTEAFF.

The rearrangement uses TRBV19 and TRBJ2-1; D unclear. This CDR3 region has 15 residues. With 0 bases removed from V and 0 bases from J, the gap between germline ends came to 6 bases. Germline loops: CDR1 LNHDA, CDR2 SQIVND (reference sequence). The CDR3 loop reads CASSIDPASYNEQFF. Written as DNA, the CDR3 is TGTGCCAGTAGTATAGATCCGGCCTCCTACAATGAGCAGTTCTTC.

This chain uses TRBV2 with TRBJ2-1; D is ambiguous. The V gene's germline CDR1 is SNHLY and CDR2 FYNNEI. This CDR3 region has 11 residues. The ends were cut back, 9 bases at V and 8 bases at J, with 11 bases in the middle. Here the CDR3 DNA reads TGTGCCAGAGGTCAGTCTTATGAGCAGTTCTTC. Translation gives CARGQSYEQFF.